This T cell receptor beta chain was found in a study of blood T cell repertoires in COVID-19. Across the whole study: Donors in the United States, Italy and Spain gave samples during acute or convalescent COVID-19.

Germline V gene sequence: CDR1 SNHLY, CDR2 FYNNEI. The CDR3 runs 15 residues. The germline V and J ends were trimmed by 1 base and 2 bases, with 12 bases remaining between them. Cohort assignment relied on participant-reported clinical history. For recovered donors of Cohort 3, there were two negative PCRs, clearance, or symptom resolution. In the study's own analysis: Reference gene primer amplification in the assay estimated nucleated cell counts. Libraries were prepared by immunoSEQ multiplex PCR; TCRdb keeps only in-frame clonotypes and omits some of them. V and J calls and clone size come straight from that table; D and trimming were deduced from the DNA. The data contain about 480,000 clones, approximately 88% of them seen just once; the ten biggest clones take up 1.8%.

The sample taken for sequencing was PBMCs or T cells enriched from blood (not recorded which). The chain joins TRBV2 to TRBJ2-7, with D perhaps TRBD1 (6 bases). The TCR sequence derives from a woman aged 40 to 50 who had recovered from COVID-19. The CDR3 region has the DNA TGTGCCAGCAGTGAAGGATTTGAGGGGGCCTACGAGCAGTACTTC. This translates into CASSEGFEGAYEQYF.